The T cell receptor beta chain under discussion was sequenced for a study of identifying expanded T cells in peripheral blood. The data were produced by immunoSEQ multiplex PCR, yet TCRdb's version contains in-frame clones alone and is incomplete. Among approximately 94,000 clones listed, over 75% were seen once. Healthy donors had no documented immune events, such as infections, while sampled. Study conclusions and caveats: Two-week clone count variance significantly increased as total template count grew. Over around two and four weeks, about 16.4 and 19 clones changed, versus approximately 1.2 between replicates.

This clone occurred a few times. The antigen is not known. This CDR3 has 11 amino acids. With 3 bases removed from V and 8 bases from J, the gap between germline ends came to 10 bases. Per germline, CDR1 DFQATT and CDR2 SNEGSKA (reference sequence). This TCR was sampled from a person aged 18 to 75 in good health. The J gene is TRBJ1-2, the V gene TRBV20-1; no clear D. Sequenced sample: blood. The CDR3 reads CSASVGWGYTF. The CDR3 DNA follows: TGCAGTGCTAGCGTCGGATGGGGCTACACCTTC.